The 9 T cell receptor beta chains below were found in one sample sequenced in a study of T cell responses to AZD1222 COVID-19 vaccine. Produced via immunoSEQ multiplex PCR; TCRdb's table is partial and in-frame only. The sample consists of 95,000 to 150,000 clones, 80% to 90% of them appearing once. Material: peripheral blood, obtained on day 0 of AZD1222 vaccination. These TCRs come from an adult in good health.

The chain carries TRBV6-1 and TRBJ1-2; D is uncertain. The CDR3 loop spans 12 amino acids. Trimming stripped 6 bases from V and 3 bases from J, with 8 bases between. CDR1 and CDR2 (germline): MNHNS, SASEGT. CDR3 sequence reads: CASSQADYGYTF. As DNA, the CDR3 is TGTGCCAGCAGCCAGGCGGACTATGGCTACACCTTC.

The chain joins TRBV6-5 to TRBJ1-3, with TRBD1 as a possible D gene (5 bases). This CDR3 has 16 amino acids. CDR1 is MNHEY and CDR2 is SVGAGI in the germline V gene. Trimming took 0 bases from V and 0 from J, leaving 9 bases between them. CDR3 DNA: TGTGCCAGCAGTTACTCGGCAGGGATCTCTGGAAACACCATATATTTT. Translation gives CASSYSAGISGNTIYF.

The V call is TRBV28, the J call TRBJ1-4, with D perhaps matching TRBD1 (5 bases). The germline CDR1 and CDR2 sequences are MDHEN and SYDVKM. V lost 6 bases, J lost 10 bases, and 15 bases lay in between. The CDR3 totals 13 residues. CDR3 residues: CASSLRQGRKLFF. In DNA form, the CDR3 reads TGTGCCAGCAGCCTCCGGCAGGGCAGAAAACTGTTTTTT.

The CDR3 coding sequence is TGTGCCAGCACCTTGAGGGCAGGGGACTGGAACACTGAAGCTTTCTTT. It translates to CASTLRAGDWNTEAFF. The chain combines TRBV11-2 with TRBJ1-1, with D maybe TRBD1 (6 bases). V was trimmed by 7 bases and J by 1 base, leaving 19 bases between them. The length of the CDR3 is 16 residues. Per germline, CDR1 SGHAT and CDR2 FQNNGV. The full variable domain, with the rest looked up from reference TRBV11-2 and TRBJ1-1, is EAGVAQSPRYKIIEKRQSVAFWCNPISGHATLYWYQQILGQGPKLLIQFQNNGVVDDSQLPKDRFSAERLKGVDSTLKIQPAKLEDSAVYLCASTLRAGDWNTEAFFGQGTRLTVV.

The chain recombines TRBV19 with TRBJ2-5; D perhaps matches TRBD1 (5 bases). CDR3 length: 15 residues. The germline CDR1 and CDR2 sequences are LNHDA and SQIVND (reference sequence). The ends were cut back, 4 bases at V and 1 base at J, with 13 bases in the middle. CDR3 in amino acids: CASSSYGRAQETQYF. CDR3 in DNA: TGTGCCAGTAGTAGCTACGGCAGGGCCCAAGAGACCCAGTACTTC.

The rearrangement joins TRBV5-4 to TRBJ1-4; D unclear. The CDR3 is 14 amino acids. V was clipped by 0 bases and J by 5 bases, with 8 bases between them. CDR1 SGHNT and CDR2 YYREEE come from the germline V gene (reference sequence). Written as DNA, the CDR3 is TGTGCCAGCAGCTTGGATCAGGACAATGAAAAACTGTTTTTT. Protein product: CASSLDQDNEKLFF. Looking up the rest from reference TRBV5-4 and TRBJ1-4 gives the full variable domain: ETGVTQSPTHLIKTRGQQVTLRCSSQSGHNTVSWYQQALGQGPQFIFQYYREEENGRGNFPPRFSGLQFPNYSSELNVNALELDDSALYLCASSLDQDNEKLFFGSGTQLSVL.

The J gene is TRBJ1-6, the V gene TRBV6-1, with D hard to call. Germline V gene data show CDR1 as MNHNS and CDR2 as SASEGT. The CDR3 length is 17 residues. The V and J ends lost 3 bases and 4 bases respectively, with 16 bases between them. As DNA, the CDR3 is TGTGCCAGCAGTGAGGGCGGCAGTACACCGTATAATTCACCCCTCCACTTT. As protein: CASSEGGSTPYNSPLHF.

CDR3 nucleotide sequence: TGTGCCAGCAGCGATAAGATCCCCGCCACGACCCAGTACTTC. Its protein is CASSDKIPATTQYF. This chain links TRBV2 with TRBJ2-5, with D hard to call. The CDR3 consists of 14 residues. Germline V gene lookup returns CDR1 SNHLY and CDR2 FYNNEI. Between the trimmed V and J ends, which lost 6 bases and 7 bases, there was a span of 18 bases. Complete variable domain (other parts from reference TRBV2 and TRBJ2-5): EPEVTQTPSHQVTQMGQEVILRCVPISNHLYFYWYRQILGQKVEFLVSFYNNEISEKSEIFDDQFSVERPDGSNFTLKIRSTKLEDSAMYFCASSDKIPATTQYFGPGTRLLVL.

This chain's CDR3 is CASSADSSYNSPLHF. CDR3 DNA: TGTGCCAGCAGCGCCGACAGCTCCTATAATTCACCCCTCCACTTT. The chain is built from TRBV9 and TRBJ1-6, with a possible D match to TRBD1 (5 bases). Germline V gene lookup returns CDR1 SGDLS and CDR2 YYNGEE. The CDR3 extends over 15 amino acids. The V gene lost 3 bases and the J gene lost 0 bases, with 7 bases spanning the gap.